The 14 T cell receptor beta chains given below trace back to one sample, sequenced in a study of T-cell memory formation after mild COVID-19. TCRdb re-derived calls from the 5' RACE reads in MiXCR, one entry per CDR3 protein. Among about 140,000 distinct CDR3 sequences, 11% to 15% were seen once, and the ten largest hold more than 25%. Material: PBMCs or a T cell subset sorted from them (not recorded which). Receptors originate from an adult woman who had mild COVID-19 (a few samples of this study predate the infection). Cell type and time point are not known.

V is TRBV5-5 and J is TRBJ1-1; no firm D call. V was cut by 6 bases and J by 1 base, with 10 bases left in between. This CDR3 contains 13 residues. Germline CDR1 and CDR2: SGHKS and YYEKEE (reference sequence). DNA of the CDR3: TGTGCCAGCAAGAACTCCCCGAACACTGAAGCTTTCTTT. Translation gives CASKNSPNTEAFF.

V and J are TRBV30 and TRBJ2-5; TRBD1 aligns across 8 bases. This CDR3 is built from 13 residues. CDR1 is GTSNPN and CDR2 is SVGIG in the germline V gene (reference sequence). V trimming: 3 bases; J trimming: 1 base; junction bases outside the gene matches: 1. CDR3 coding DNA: TGTGCCTGGAGGGACAGGGCCCAAGAGACCCAGTACTTC. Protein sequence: CAWRDRAQETQYF.

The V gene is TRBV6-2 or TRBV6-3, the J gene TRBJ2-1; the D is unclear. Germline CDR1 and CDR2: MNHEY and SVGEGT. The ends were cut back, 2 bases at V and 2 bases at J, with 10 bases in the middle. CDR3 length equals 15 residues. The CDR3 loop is CASSYLGSAYNEQFF. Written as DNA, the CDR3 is TGTGCCAGCAGTTACCTGGGATCTGCCTACAATGAGCAGTTCTTC.

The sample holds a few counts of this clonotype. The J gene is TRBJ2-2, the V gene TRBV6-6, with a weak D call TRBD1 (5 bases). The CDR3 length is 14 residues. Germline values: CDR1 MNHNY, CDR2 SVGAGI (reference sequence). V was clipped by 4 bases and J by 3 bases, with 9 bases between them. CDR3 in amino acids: CASSLEQDTGELFF. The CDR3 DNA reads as TGTGCCAGCAGTTTAGAACAGGACACCGGGGAGCTGTTTTTT.

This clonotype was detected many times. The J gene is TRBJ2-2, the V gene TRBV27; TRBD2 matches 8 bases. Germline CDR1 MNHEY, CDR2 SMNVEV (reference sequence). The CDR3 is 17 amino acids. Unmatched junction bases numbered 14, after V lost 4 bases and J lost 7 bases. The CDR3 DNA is TGTGCCAGCAGTTATACGAGCGGGACTAGTTTTCTCGGGGAGCTGTTTTTT. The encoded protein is CASSYTSGTSFLGELFF.

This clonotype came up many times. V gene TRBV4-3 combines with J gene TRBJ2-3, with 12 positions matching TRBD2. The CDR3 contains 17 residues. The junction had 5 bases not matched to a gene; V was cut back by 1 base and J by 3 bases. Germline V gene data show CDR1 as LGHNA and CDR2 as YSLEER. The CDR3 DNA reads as TGCGCCAGCAGCCAAGGGCTAGCGGGAGGGCCTACAGATACGCAGTATTTT. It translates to CASSQGLAGGPTDTQYF.

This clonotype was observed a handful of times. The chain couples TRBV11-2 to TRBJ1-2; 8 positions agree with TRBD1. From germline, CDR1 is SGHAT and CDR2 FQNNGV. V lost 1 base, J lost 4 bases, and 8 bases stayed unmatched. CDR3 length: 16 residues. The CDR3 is CASSLGWAGGVYGYTF. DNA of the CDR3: TGTGCCAGCAGCTTAGGTTGGGCAGGGGGCGTCTATGGCTACACCTTC.

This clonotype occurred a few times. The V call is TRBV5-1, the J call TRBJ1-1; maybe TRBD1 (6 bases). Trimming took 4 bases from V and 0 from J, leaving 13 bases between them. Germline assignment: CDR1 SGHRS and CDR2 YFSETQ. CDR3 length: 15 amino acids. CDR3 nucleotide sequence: TGCGCCAGCAGCCCTGACAGGACCATGAACACTGAAGCTTTCTTT. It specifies CASSPDRTMNTEAFF.

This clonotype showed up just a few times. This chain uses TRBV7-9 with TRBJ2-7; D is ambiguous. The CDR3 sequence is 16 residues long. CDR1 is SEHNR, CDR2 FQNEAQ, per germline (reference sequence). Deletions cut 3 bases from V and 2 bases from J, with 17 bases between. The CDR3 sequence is CASSLPGGRWTYEQYF. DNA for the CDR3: TGTGCCAGCAGCTTGCCCGGTGGCAGGTGGACCTACGAGCAGTACTTC.

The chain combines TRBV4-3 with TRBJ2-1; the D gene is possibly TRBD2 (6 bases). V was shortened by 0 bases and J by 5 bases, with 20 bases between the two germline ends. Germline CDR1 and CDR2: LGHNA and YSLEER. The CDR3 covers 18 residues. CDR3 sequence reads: CASSQEMSEGPFNNEQFF. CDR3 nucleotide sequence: TGCGCCAGCAGCCAAGAGATGTCGGAGGGACCCTTTAACAATGAGCAGTTCTTC.

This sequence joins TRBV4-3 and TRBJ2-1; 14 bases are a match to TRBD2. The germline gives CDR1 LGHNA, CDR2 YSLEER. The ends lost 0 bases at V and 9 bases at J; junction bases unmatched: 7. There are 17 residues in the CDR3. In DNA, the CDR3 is TGCGCCAGCAGCCAAGAAGCCACCGGGACTAGCGGGAGTGAGCAGTTCTTC. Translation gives CASSQEATGTSGSEQFF.

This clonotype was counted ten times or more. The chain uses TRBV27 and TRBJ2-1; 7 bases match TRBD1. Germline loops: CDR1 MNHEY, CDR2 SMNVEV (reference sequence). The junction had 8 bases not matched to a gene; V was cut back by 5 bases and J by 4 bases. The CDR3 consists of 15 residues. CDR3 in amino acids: CASSTTGDLYNEQFF. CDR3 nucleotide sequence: TGTGCCAGCAGTACAACAGGGGACCTATACAATGAGCAGTTCTTC.

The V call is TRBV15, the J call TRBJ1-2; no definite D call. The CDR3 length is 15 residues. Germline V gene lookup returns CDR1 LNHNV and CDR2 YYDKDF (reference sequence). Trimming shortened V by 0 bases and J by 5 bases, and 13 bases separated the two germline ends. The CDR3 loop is CATSRDLAYTYGYTF. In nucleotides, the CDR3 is TGTGCCACCAGCAGAGATCTTGCATACACTTATGGCTACACCTTC.

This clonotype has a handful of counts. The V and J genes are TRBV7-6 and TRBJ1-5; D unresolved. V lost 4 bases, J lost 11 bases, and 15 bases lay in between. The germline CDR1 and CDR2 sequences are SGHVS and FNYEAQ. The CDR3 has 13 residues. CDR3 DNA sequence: TGTGCCAGCAGCTCCCCGGGTAGTTCGGCCCAGCATTTT. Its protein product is CASSSPGSSAQHF.